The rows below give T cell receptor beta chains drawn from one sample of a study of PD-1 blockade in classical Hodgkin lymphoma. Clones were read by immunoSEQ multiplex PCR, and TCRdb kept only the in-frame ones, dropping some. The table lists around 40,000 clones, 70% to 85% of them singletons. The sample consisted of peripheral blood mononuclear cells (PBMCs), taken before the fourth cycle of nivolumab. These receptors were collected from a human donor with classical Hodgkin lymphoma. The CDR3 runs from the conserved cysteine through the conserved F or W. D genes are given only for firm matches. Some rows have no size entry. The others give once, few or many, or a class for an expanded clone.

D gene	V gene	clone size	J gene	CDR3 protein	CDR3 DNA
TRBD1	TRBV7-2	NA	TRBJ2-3	CASSHHPTGEFTDTQYF	TGTGCCAGCAGCCACCACCCCACAGGGGAGTTCACAGATACGCAGTATTTT
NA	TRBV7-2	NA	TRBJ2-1	CASSPQGLSSYNEQFF	TGTGCCAGCAGCCCTCAGGGCCTGAGCTCCTACAATGAGCAGTTCTTC
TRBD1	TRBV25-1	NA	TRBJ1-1	CASSDPSSRGQTEAFF	TGTGCCAGCAGTGATCCGAGTAGCAGGGGGCAGACTGAAGCTTTCTTT
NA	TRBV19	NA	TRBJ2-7	CASGSYEQYF	TGTGCCTCAGGGTCCTACGAGCAGTACTTC
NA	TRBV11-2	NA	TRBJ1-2	CASSRSNFLRDGYTF	TGTGCCAGCAGCAGATCTAACTTCCTCAGGGATGGCTACACCTTC
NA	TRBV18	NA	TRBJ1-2	CASSPGNRAHYGYTF	TGTGCCAGCTCACCGGGTAATAGGGCCCACTATGGCTACACCTTC
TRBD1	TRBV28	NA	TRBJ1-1	CASSKTGRNTEAFF	TGTGCCAGCAGTAAGACAGGGCGAAACACTGAAGCTTTCTTT
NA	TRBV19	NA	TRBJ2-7	CASSRFGVWSGEQYF	TGTGCCAGTAGTCGATTTGGGGTTTGGAGTGGGGAGCAGTACTTC
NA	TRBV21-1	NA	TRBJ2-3	CASSKVVTTTGDTQYF	TGTGCCAGCAGCAAGGTGGTTACAACAACAGGAGATACGCAGTATTTT
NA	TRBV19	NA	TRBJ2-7	CASSLGITYEQYF	TGTGCCAGTAGTCTAGGGATAACCTACGAGCAGTACTTC
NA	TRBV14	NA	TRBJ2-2	CASSRRGLSRVNTGELFF	TGTGCCAGCAGCCGACGAGGGTTAAGCAGGGTGAACACCGGGGAGCTGTTTTTT
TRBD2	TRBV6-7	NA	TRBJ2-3	CASSETSGGILYHTQYF	TGTGCCAGCAGTGAGACTAGCGGGGGGATCCTCTACCATACGCAGTATTTT
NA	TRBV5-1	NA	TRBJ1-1	CASSLGGAVTEAFF	TGCGCCAGCAGCTTGGGGGGCGCTGTCACTGAAGCTTTCTTT
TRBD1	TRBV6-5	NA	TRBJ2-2	CASSYSRGLEGGELFF	TGTGCCAGCAGTTACTCGAGGGGGCTTGAGGGCGGGGAGCTGTTTTTT
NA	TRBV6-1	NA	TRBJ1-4	CASSEGRGAGTNEKLFF	TGTGCCAGCAGTGAAGGTCGGGGGGCGGGAACTAATGAAAAACTGTTTTTT
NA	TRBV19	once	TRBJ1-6	CASSIRVSGQNSPLHF	TGTGCCAGTAGTATAAGGGTTTCTGGTCAGAATTCACCCCTCCACTTT
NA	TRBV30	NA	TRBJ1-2	CAWSINTNYGYTF	TGTGCCTGGAGTATTAATACTAACTATGGCTACACCTTC
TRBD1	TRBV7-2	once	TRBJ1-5	CASSTGQGYNQPQHF	TGTGCCAGCAGTACTGGACAGGGCTACAATCAGCCCCAGCATTTT
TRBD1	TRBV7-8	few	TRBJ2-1	CASKRAGGNEQFF	TGTGCCAGCAAACGGGCAGGGGGAAATGAGCAGTTCTTC
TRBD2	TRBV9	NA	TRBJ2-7	CASSVRGGGGADEQYF	TGTGCCAGCAGCGTAAGGGGTGGCGGGGGGGCCGACGAGCAGTACTTC
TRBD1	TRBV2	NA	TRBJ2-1	CASADRVAYNEQFF	TGTGCCAGCGCCGACAGGGTTGCCTACAATGAGCAGTTCTTC
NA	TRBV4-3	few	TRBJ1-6	CASSPSRVNSPLHF	TGCGCCAGCAGCCCCTCACGGGTTAATTCACCCCTCCACTTT
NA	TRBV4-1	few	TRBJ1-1	CASSLATVYTEAFF	TGCGCCAGCAGCCTCGCGACAGTCTACACTGAAGCTTTCTTT
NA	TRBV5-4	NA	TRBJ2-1	CASSLDSYNEQFF	TGTGCCAGCAGCTTGGACAGCTACAATGAGCAGTTCTTC
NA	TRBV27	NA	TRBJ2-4	CASSLLGAKNIQYF	TGTGCCAGCAGTTTGCTAGGGGCCAAAAACATTCAGTACTTC
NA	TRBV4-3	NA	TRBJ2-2	CASSQESAVNTGELFF	TGCGCCAGCAGCCAAGAGTCGGCCGTGAACACCGGGGAGCTGTTTTTT
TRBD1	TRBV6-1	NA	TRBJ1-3	CASSKDRGRLRGGNTIYF	TGTGCCAGCAGTAAAGACAGGGGACGCTTAAGAGGTGGAAACACCATATATTTT
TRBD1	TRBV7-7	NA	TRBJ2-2	CASSLTGPPNTGELFF	TGTGCTAGCAGCTTGACAGGGCCCCCGAACACCGGGGAGCTGTTTTTT